These 20 T cell receptor beta chains were all obtained from the same sample, sequenced in a study of beta chain features in type 1 diabetes. Investigators reverse transcribed all isolated RNA, so they sequenced expressed TCRB transcripts. Sequenced by immunoSEQ multiplex PCR; TCRdb stores in-frame clones only, minus some. The sample yields hundreds of thousands of clones, 68% seen once. The sample consisted of naive CD4+ T cells from blood. The receptors were gathered from a man in his thirties or forties in good health.

This chain links TRBV5-4 with TRBJ2-5; tentative D call: TRBD1 (6 bases). The germline CDR1 and CDR2 sequences are SGHNT and YYREEE (reference sequence). CDR3 size: 14 residues. Trimming stripped 2 bases from V and 4 bases from J, with 12 bases between. CDR3 protein: CASSLQGTGETQYF. The CDR3 DNA reads TGTGCCAGCAGCTTACAGGGTACGGGAGAGACCCAGTACTTC.

This clone was seen a few times. The CDR3 here is CASSLRDRGPYEQYF. In nucleotides, the CDR3 is TGTGCCAGCAGCCTCCGGGACAGGGGGCCCTACGAGCAGTACTTC. The rearrangement joins TRBV27 to TRBJ2-7; 12 bases match TRBD1. V shed 6 bases, J shed 2 bases, and the junction held 5 bases outside the gene matches. Germline lookup yields CDR1 MNHEY and CDR2 SMNVEV (reference sequence). This CDR3 comprises 15 residues.

The V gene is TRBV29-1, the J gene TRBJ2-6; D perhaps matches TRBD1 (5 bases). The CDR3 runs to 15 residues. Per germline, CDR1 SQVTM and CDR2 ANQGSEA. Trimming removed 5 bases from V and 0 bases from J, with 11 bases in between. DNA for the CDR3: TGCAGCGTTAAACAGGCAGTCTCTGGGGCCAACGTCCTGACTTTC. Its protein product is CSVKQAVSGANVLTF.

The chain links TRBV30 to TRBJ2-1; D is ambiguous. CDR1 and CDR2 (germline): GTSNPN, SVGIG (reference sequence). This CDR3 spans 14 amino acids. V lost 2 bases, J lost 4 bases, and 12 bases lay in between. CDR3 DNA: TGTGCCTGGAGTCCAACCTTTTATTACAATGAGCAGTTCTTC. It encodes CAWSPTFYYNEQFF.

This clone appeared a few times. The chain is built from TRBV30 and TRBJ1-6, with 7 bases matching TRBD1. CDR3 length: 12 amino acids. Unmatched junction bases numbered 10, after V lost 1 base and J lost 19 bases. From germline, CDR1 is GTSNPN and CDR2 SVGIG (reference sequence). CDR3 bases: TGTGCCTGGAGTGAGGGGGACAGCCCCTTTCACTTT. Protein: CAWSEGDSPFHF.

V is TRBV3-1 (or the pseudogene TRBV3-2) and J is TRBJ1-3; the D is unclear. This CDR3 is built from 9 residues. Trimming took off 10 bases at V and 14 bases at J, with 12 bases between the two ends. The germline V gene encodes CDR1 LGHDT and CDR2 YNNKEL (reference sequence). CDR3 residues: CAIGRRLYF. CDR3 nucleotide sequence: TGTGCCATCGGAAGGCGTTTATATTTT.

This clone has just one count. This chain joins TRBV7-2 and TRBJ2-6, with D unresolved. The V end lost 5 bases, the J end lost 1 base, and 12 bases lay between the germline ends. The germline gives CDR1 SGHTA, CDR2 FQGNSA. The CDR3 has 16 residues. CDR3 nucleotide sequence: TGTGCCAGCAGCACACATCAGCTATCTGGGGCCAACGTCCTGACTTTC. The encoded protein is CASSTHQLSGANVLTF.

The chain couples TRBV18 to TRBJ2-7; no clear D. The CDR3 has 13 amino acids. Germline-derived CDR1 and CDR2 are KGHSH and LQKENI. Trimming cost V 5 bases and J 4 bases, with 12 bases left between them. CDR3 region: CASSAETGYEQYF. The CDR3 DNA is TGTGCCAGCTCAGCAGAGACCGGGTACGAGCAGTACTTC.

The table lists this clone with a few counts. The V gene is TRBV29-1, the J gene TRBJ1-1; 8 bases line up with TRBD1. CDR3 length: 16 residues. Trimming took 1 base from V and 1 from J; bases not matched to a gene: 8. Germline V lookup: CDR1 SQVTM, CDR2 ANQGSEA. CDR3 sequence: CSVEAPGQAANTEAFF. The CDR3 DNA sequence: TGCAGCGTTGAAGCGCCGGGACAGGCGGCGAACACTGAAGCTTTCTTT.

This clone was detected only a few times. The chain joins TRBV30 to TRBJ1-6; D unclear. V was cut by 0 bases and J by 8 bases, with 11 bases left in between. This CDR3 has 14 residues. Germline V CDR1 and CDR2: GTSNPN, SVGIG (reference sequence). The CDR3 bases are TGTGCCTGGAGTGTACGCGGGCAGGATTCACCCCTCCACTTT. Protein: CAWSVRGQDSPLHF.

CDR3 nucleotide sequence: TGTGCCTGGAACCCAGGACAGCTCTATGGCTACACCTTC. Translation: CAWNPGQLYGYTF. The chain links TRBV30 to TRBJ1-2; tentatively, D is TRBD1 (6 bases). The V gene's germline CDR1 is GTSNPN and CDR2 SVGIG (reference sequence). The CDR3 sequence is 13 residues long. Trimming removed 4 bases from V and 4 bases from J, with 13 bases in between.

V gene TRBV29-1 combines with J gene TRBJ2-7; the match to TRBD2 covers 9 bases. CDR3 length: 14 residues. The ends lost 3 bases at V and 3 bases at J; junction bases unmatched: 6. CDR1 and CDR2 from the germline V gene are SQVTM and ANQGSEA. CDR3 in DNA: TGCAGCGTTGAGTTAGCGGGAGTGTACTACGAGCAGTACTTC. It translates to CSVELAGVYYEQYF.

This rearrangement joins TRBV30 to TRBJ2-1; 7 nucleotides line up with TRBD1. Germline V gene lookup returns CDR1 GTSNPN and CDR2 SVGIG (reference sequence). V lost 8 bases, J lost 0 bases, and 4 bases stayed unmatched. The CDR3 spans 13 residues. The CDR3 nucleotides are TGTGCCATCGGGGACAGCTCCTACAATGAGCAGTTCTTC. This encodes CAIGDSSYNEQFF.

The chain links TRBV29-1 to TRBJ1-1; 11 bases line up with TRBD1. With V trimmed by 7 bases and J by 4 bases, 5 bases remained unmatched. The CDR3 runs 13 residues. Looked up from germline, CDR1 is SQVTM and CDR2 is ANQGSEA. CDR3: CSAGQGESTEAFF. CDR3 bases: TGCAGCGCGGGACAGGGGGAATCCACTGAAGCTTTCTTT.

V is TRBV30 and J is TRBJ2-7, with D possibly matching TRBD1 (6 bases). This CDR3 has 13 amino acids. V lost 3 bases, J lost 7 bases, and 16 bases lay in between. Per the germline V gene, CDR1 is GTSNPN and CDR2 is SVGIG (reference sequence). The CDR3 coding sequence is TGTGCCTGGAGCGGACAGTTAGCCGAGGAGCAGTACTTC. Amino acids: CAWSGQLAEEQYF.

V gene TRBV30 combines with J gene TRBJ1-2, with TRBD1 matching 9 bases. The length of the CDR3 is 12 residues. The V segment lost 5 bases and the J segment 8 bases; nucleotides outside the gene matches: 6. Germline CDR1 reads GTSNPN; CDR2 reads SVGIG (reference sequence). The chain's CDR3 is CAWYPTGGGYTF. The CDR3 nucleotides read TGTGCCTGGTACCCAACAGGGGGCGGCTACACCTTC.

This rearrangement joins TRBV13 to TRBJ2-1; TRBD2 agrees at 9 bases. Germline V gene data show CDR1 as PRHDT and CDR2 as FYEKMQ (reference sequence). Unmatched junction bases numbered 14, after V lost 4 bases and J lost 10 bases. The CDR3 runs 16 residues. CDR3 bases: TGTGCCAGCAGCTCCCAACCGGGACTAGCTTCAACGGAGCAGTTCTTC. Amino acid sequence: CASSSQPGLASTEQFF. Combining the CDR3 with reference TRBV13 and TRBJ2-1 gives the whole variable domain AAGVIQSPRHLIKEKRETATLKCYPIPRHDTVYWYQQGPGQDPQFLISFYEKMQSDKGSIPDRFSAQQFSDYHSELNMSSLELGDSALYFCASSSQPGLASTEQFFGPGTRLTVL.

CDR3 DNA sequence: TGTGCCTGGAGTGTAAGTCGAACGGCCGTTAATGAAAAACTGTTTTTT. This gives the protein CAWSVSRTAVNEKLFF. The chain recombines TRBV30 with TRBJ1-4; D gene uncertain. Germline CDR1 reads GTSNPN; CDR2 reads SVGIG (reference sequence). V was trimmed by 0 bases and J by 4 bases, leaving 15 bases between them. This CDR3 has 16 residues.

The rearrangement joins TRBV7-2 to TRBJ2-7; 7 nucleotides line up with TRBD1. CDR3 size: 15 residues. V lost 4 bases and J lost 0; bases outside the gene matches: 6. CDR1 and CDR2 (germline): SGHTA, FQGNSA. The CDR3 region is CASSWDRDSSYEQYF. The CDR3 DNA sequence: TGTGCCAGCAGCTGGGACCGGGACAGCTCCTACGAGCAGTACTTC.

The chain combines TRBV7-2 with TRBJ2-1; 11 bases are shared with TRBD2. The germline gives CDR1 SGHTA, CDR2 FQGNSA. The trim removed 5 bases at V and 10 bases at J, leaving 10 bases unmatched. The CDR3 has 15 amino acids. The DNA for the CDR3 is TGTGCCAGCAGCCCTAGCGGGGGGAAAGCGGACGAGCAGTTCTTC. As protein: CASSPSGGKADEQFF. Based on the CDR3 plus reference TRBV7-2 and TRBJ2-1, the full variable domain is GAGVSQSPSNKVTEKGKDVELRCDPISGHTALYWYRQSLGQGLEFLIYFQGNSAPDKSGLPSDRFSAERTGGSVSTLTIQRTQQEDSAVYLCASSPSGGKADEQFFGPGTRLTVL.